The rows below give T cell receptor beta chains drawn from one sample of a study of OX40 agonist ivuxolimab in advanced cancers. Profiled with immunoSEQ multiplex PCR; TCRdb holds only in-frame clones, not every one. The sample holds tens of thousands of clones, under 95% seen once. The sample consisted of CD4+ or CD8+ T cells sorted from blood, taken in a trial of the OX40 agonist ivuxolimab. The origin of the receptors is an adult with an advanced solid tumor such as melanoma, head and neck, liver or kidney cancer. Both conserved end residues are part of each CDR3. A D gene is named only where the DNA matches it firmly. Rows give clone size only sometimes, using once, few, many, or a class for an expanded clone.

CDR3nt: TGTGCCAGTAGTCCAGGGTCCTACGAGCAGTACTTC
CDR3aa: CASSPGSYEQYF
j_gene: TRBJ2-7
d_gene: NA
v_gene: TRBV19
len: 12
abundance: NA

CDR3nt: TGTGCCAGCAGTGGACAGGGTGGCGAGACCCAGTACTTC
CDR3aa: CASSGQGGETQYF
j_gene: TRBJ2-5
d_gene: TRBD1
v_gene: TRBV28
len: 13
abundance: NA

CDR3nt: TGTGCCAGCAGTTCGGAGCAGGGATTCCCAACTGAGTACTTC
CDR3aa: CASSSEQGFPTEYF
j_gene: TRBJ2-7
d_gene: NA
v_gene: TRBV28
len: 14
abundance: few

CDR3nt: TGTGCCAGCACCCCGGCCTTGGAGGGTCAGCCCCAGCATTTT
CDR3aa: CASTPALEGQPQHF
j_gene: TRBJ1-5
d_gene: NA
v_gene: TRBV6-5
len: 14
abundance: NA

CDR3nt: TGTGCCAGCAGTAATTTACTCGGGGAGCTGTTTTTT
CDR3aa: CASSNLLGELFF
j_gene: TRBJ2-2
d_gene: NA
v_gene: TRBV6-5
len: 12
abundance: NA

CDR3nt: TGTGCCAGTAGTGTTACAGGGGGCGGGGAGACCCAGTACTTC
CDR3aa: CASSVTGGGETQYF
j_gene: TRBJ2-5
d_gene: TRBD1
v_gene: TRBV19
len: 14
abundance: NA

CDR3nt: TGTGCCAGCAGCTGGTCCTATGCCTACGAGCAGTACTTC
CDR3aa: CASSWSYAYEQYF
j_gene: TRBJ2-7
d_gene: NA
v_gene: TRBV11-2
len: 13
abundance: NA

CDR3nt: TGTGCCAGCAGTTACGGGTCGGGTACTGAAGCTTTCTTT
CDR3aa: CASSYGSGTEAFF
j_gene: TRBJ1-1
d_gene: NA
v_gene: TRBV6-5
len: 13
abundance: NA

CDR3nt: TGCGCCAGCAGCCAAGACCCCTGGGGACAGGGTTCCCACGAGCAGTACTTC
CDR3aa: CASSQDPWGQGSHEQYF
j_gene: TRBJ2-7
d_gene: TRBD1
v_gene: TRBV4-3
len: 17
abundance: few

CDR3nt: TGTGCCAGCAGCGGCGGGACAGCGGTCTACTACGAGCAGTACTTC
CDR3aa: CASSGGTAVYYEQYF
j_gene: TRBJ2-7
d_gene: NA
v_gene: TRBV7-8
len: 15
abundance: NA

CDR3nt: TGTGCCAGCAGCCCTGTCGAGGCCAACTACGAGCAGTACTTC
CDR3aa: CASSPVEANYEQYF
j_gene: TRBJ2-7
d_gene: NA
v_gene: TRBV7-3
len: 14
abundance: NA

CDR3nt: TGTGCCAGCGAACAGTGGGGTGAAGCTTTCTTT
CDR3aa: CASEQWGEAFF
j_gene: TRBJ1-1
d_gene: NA
v_gene: TRBV7-2
len: 11
abundance: NA

CDR3nt: TGTGCCAGCAGCTTAGGAGGGGTTCGGTACGAGCAGTACTTC
CDR3aa: CASSLGGVRYEQYF
j_gene: TRBJ2-7
d_gene: NA
v_gene: TRBV7-2
len: 14
abundance: NA

CDR3nt: TGTGCCAGCAGTTTATACAGGGGAAGGGCAACTAATGAAAAACTGTTTTTT
CDR3aa: CASSLYRGRATNEKLFF
j_gene: TRBJ1-4
d_gene: TRBD1
v_gene: TRBV28
len: 17
abundance: NA

CDR3nt: TGTGCCAGCAGCTACCCCCAGATTGAAAAACTGTTTTTT
CDR3aa: CASSYPQIEKLFF
j_gene: TRBJ1-4
d_gene: NA
v_gene: TRBV7-9
len: 13
abundance: NA

CDR3nt: TGTGCCAGCAGTCCCCTTACCGGGACGACCAATGAGCAGTTCTTC
CDR3aa: CASSPLTGTTNEQFF
j_gene: TRBJ2-1
d_gene: NA
v_gene: TRBV28
len: 15
abundance: NA

CDR3nt: TGCGCCAGCAGTCTCCCAGGGGGCAGGGAGACCCAGTACTTC
CDR3aa: CASSLPGGRETQYF
j_gene: TRBJ2-5
d_gene: TRBD1
v_gene: TRBV23-1
len: 14
abundance: NA

CDR3nt: TGTGCCAGCAGCCCGTCGGGTGGAAACACCATATATTTT
CDR3aa: CASSPSGGNTIYF
j_gene: TRBJ1-3
d_gene: NA
v_gene: TRBV16
len: 13
abundance: once

CDR3nt: TGTGCCAGCAGCTTTTTTGAAGGGCTCGGTTCGCGCTACGAGCAGTACTTC
CDR3aa: CASSFFEGLGSRYEQYF
j_gene: TRBJ2-7
d_gene: NA
v_gene: TRBV7-4
len: 17
abundance: once

CDR3nt: TGCGCCAGCACGGCCAGCTTGGGGTCTCACGAGCAGTACTTC
CDR3aa: CASTASLGSHEQYF
j_gene: TRBJ2-7
d_gene: NA
v_gene: TRBV5-1
len: 14
abundance: NA